At least ten counts were recorded for the clone carrying this T cell receptor beta chain. The data belong to a study of early T cells in non-severe SARS-CoV-2 infection. In the study overall: Unsorted whole-blood RNA was sequenced in bulk, leaving chains unpaired.

Using its own MiXCR run on the 5' RACE reads, TCRdb lists one record per CDR3 protein. The sample consists of tens of thousands of distinct CDR3 sequences, 10% to 15% of them appearing once. Germline V gives CDR1 SNHLY, CDR2 FYNNEI. CDR3 length equals 14 residues. Trimming pared 0 bases from V and 8 bases from J, leaving 12 bases between. The origin of this receptor is an adult who was a healthcare worker with PCR-confirmed SARS-CoV-2 infection or an uninfected control (not recorded which). This rearrangement joins TRBV2 to TRBJ2-3; tentatively, D is TRBD2 (5 bases). Specimen: whole blood. The CDR3: CASSEADSWGTQYF. As DNA, the CDR3 is TGTGCCAGCAGTGAAGCGGACTCTTGGGGTACGCAGTATTTT.